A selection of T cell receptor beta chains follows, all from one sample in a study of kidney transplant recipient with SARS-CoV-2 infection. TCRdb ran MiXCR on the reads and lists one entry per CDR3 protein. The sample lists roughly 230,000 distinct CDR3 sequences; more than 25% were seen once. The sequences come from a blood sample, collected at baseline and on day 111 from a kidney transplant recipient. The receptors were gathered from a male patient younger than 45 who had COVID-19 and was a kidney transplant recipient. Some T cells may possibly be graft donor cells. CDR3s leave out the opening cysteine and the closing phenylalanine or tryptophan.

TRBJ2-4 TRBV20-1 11 SFSKAGIDIQY
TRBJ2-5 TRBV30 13 AWSREQGAAETQY
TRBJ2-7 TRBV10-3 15 AISEHTIPPFGYEQY
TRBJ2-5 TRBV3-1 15 ASSHRVPISFSETQY
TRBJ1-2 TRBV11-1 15 ASGSRAKAGKTYGYT
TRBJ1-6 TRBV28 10 ASRPGNSPLH
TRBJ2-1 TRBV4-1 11 ASSPASLNEQF
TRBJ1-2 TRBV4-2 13 ASSQDRGFNYGYT
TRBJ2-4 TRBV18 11 ASSRGAENIQY
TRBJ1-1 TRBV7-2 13 ASSLDGGDNTEAF
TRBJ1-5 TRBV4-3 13 ASSQERGSNQPQH
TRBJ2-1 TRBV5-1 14 ASSSGEGSGYNEQF
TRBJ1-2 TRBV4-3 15 ASSEHAGRRKTYGYT
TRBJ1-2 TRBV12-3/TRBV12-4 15 ASSIQYTAGKTYGYT
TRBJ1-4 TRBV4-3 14 ASSQGLPTTNEKLF
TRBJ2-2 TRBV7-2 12 ASSLRGRLGELF
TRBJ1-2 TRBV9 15 ASSVDLRGWRNYGYT
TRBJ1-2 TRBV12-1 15 ASSDLSVQGKTYGHT
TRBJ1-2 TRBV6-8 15 ASSAVLRSRKTHGCT
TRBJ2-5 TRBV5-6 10 ASSSHVETQY
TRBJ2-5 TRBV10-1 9 ASSGGQTQY
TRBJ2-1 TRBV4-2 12 ASSVMDRDNEQF